The clone carrying this T cell receptor (beta chain) was seen just once. Its specificity is unknown. The sample originates from a study of cytomegalovirus exposure and HLA in healthy donors. General study results and limits: The likely explanation for a cluster of highly shared sequence variants was sequencing artifact. The study labeled under 200 TCR beta chains cytomegalovirus-associated. A later analysis found most CMV-associated TCR beta chains apparently HLA-restricted.

At sampling all donors were nominally healthy, likely with unrecorded immune exposures. The germline V gene encodes CDR1 MGHRA and CDR2 YSYEKL. V lost 2 bases, J lost 6 bases, and 6 bases stayed unmatched. This CDR3 spans 16 amino acids. The PCR used 60 Vbeta and 13 Jbeta primers. TCRdb's copy holds only in-frame clones and misses some; the assay was immunoSEQ multiplex PCR. This table has 130,000 or so clones, 65% to 85% appearing once. This sequence was found in a man in his fifties in good health and CMV-seronegative. The chain combines TRBV4-1 with TRBJ1-6, with 8 bases identical to TRBD1. The specimen sequenced was PBMCs. As DNA, the CDR3 is TGCGCCAGCAGCCAACTGACAGGGGCGGGTAATTCACCCCTCCACTTT. Protein product: CASSQLTGAGNSPLHF.